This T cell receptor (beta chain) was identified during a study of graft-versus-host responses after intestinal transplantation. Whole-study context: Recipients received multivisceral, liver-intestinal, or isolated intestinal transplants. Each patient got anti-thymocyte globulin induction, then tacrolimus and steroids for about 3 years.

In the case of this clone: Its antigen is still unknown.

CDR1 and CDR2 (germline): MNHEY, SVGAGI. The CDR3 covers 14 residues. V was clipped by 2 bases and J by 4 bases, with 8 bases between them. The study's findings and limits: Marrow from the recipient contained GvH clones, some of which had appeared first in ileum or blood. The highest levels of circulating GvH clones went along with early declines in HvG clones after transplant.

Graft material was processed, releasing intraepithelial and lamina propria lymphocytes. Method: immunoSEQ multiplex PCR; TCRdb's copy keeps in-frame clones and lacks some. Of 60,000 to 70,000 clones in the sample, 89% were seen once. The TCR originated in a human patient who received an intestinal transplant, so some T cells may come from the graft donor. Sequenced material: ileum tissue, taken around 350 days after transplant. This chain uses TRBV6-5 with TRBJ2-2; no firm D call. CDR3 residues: CASSYGVVTGELFF. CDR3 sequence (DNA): TGTGCCAGCAGTTACGGGGTTGTCACCGGGGAGCTGTTTTTT.